The entry below describes one T cell receptor (beta chain). Its specificity is not known. These data originate in a study of T cell responses to AZD1222 COVID-19 vaccine. Findings and caveats of the study: Most donors were white British, females outnumbered males, and clonal diversity was possibly underestimated. Only six individuals given AZD1222 were seropositive at baseline. There were vaccine-associated CD4 TCRs across spike, dominant at 160-218 and 743-854.

The protocol was immunoSEQ multiplex PCR, while the TCRdb copy is restricted to in-frame clones and leaves out a portion. The table has 95,000 to 150,000 clones, roughly 91% seen once. V was trimmed by 4 bases and J by 0 bases, leaving 15 bases between them. From germline, CDR1 is GTSNPN and CDR2 SVGIG (reference sequence). The CDR3 runs 16 residues. Sequenced here: peripheral blood, sampled on day 0 of AZD1222 vaccination. The V gene is TRBV30, the J gene TRBJ2-2, with no clear D. This sequence was found in an adult in good health. CDR3 bases: TGTGCCTGGAAGGGTATCGGGCATTCGAACACCGGGGAGCTGTTTTTT. Its protein is CAWKGIGHSNTGELFF.